These 28 T cell receptor beta chains were all obtained from the same sample, sequenced in a study of blood T cell repertoires in COVID-19. Generated by immunoSEQ multiplex PCR, the TCRdb table keeps only in-frame clones and is missing some. The repertoire holds about 330,000 clones, with more than 70% as singletons. Sequencing was done on a sample of PBMCs or T cells enriched from blood (not recorded which). The receptors shown here come from a woman in her twenties or thirties who had recovered from COVID-19.

The sample holds many counts of this clone. This sequence joins TRBV9 and TRBJ1-5, with 8 bases matching TRBD1. The CDR3 runs 13 residues. Germline V lookup: CDR1 SGDLS, CDR2 YYNGEE. V lost 3 bases and J lost 9; bases outside the gene matches: 5. The CDR3 DNA reads TGTGCCAGCAGCGGAACAGACAGGGGGCCCCAGCATTTT. Translation gives CASSGTDRGPQHF.

V usage is TRBV19 and J usage is TRBJ1-3, with D perhaps TRBD1 (5 bases). Germline assignment: CDR1 LNHDA and CDR2 SQIVND (reference sequence). V was pared by 3 bases and J by 7 bases, with 10 bases between. This CDR3 comprises 13 residues. The CDR3, as DNA: TGTGCCAGTAGTATTTCAGGGCGGAACACCATATATTTT. This translates into CASSISGRNTIYF.

The CDR3: CASSVGGTLSTDTQYF. The CDR3 coding sequence is TGTGCCAGCAGCGTGGGAGGGACTCTTAGCACAGATACGCAGTATTTT. The rearrangement uses TRBV7-6 and TRBJ2-3, with 7 nucleotides matching TRBD2. This CDR3 contains 16 residues. The germline V gene has CDR1 SGHVS and CDR2 FNYEAQ. V dropped 5 bases and J dropped 0; count of bases not matched to a gene: 8.

This chain uses TRBV2 with TRBJ2-7, with 10 bases fitting TRBD1. This CDR3 is built from 14 residues. V shed 6 bases, J shed 4 bases, and the junction held 6 bases outside the gene matches. CDR1 and CDR2 (germline): SNHLY, FYNNEI. CDR3 amino acids: CASRVGDRGYEQYF. The CDR3 nucleotides are TGTGCCAGCAGGGTTGGGGACAGGGGTTACGAGCAGTACTTC. Full variable domain (missing parts from reference TRBV2 and TRBJ2-7): EPEVTQTPSHQVTQMGQEVILRCVPISNHLYFYWYRQILGQKVEFLVSFYNNEISEKSEIFDDQFSVERPDGSNFTLKIRSTKLEDSAMYFCASRVGDRGYEQYFGPGTRLTVT.

V gene TRBV9 combines with J gene TRBJ2-3; tentatively, D is TRBD1 (5 bases). Germline V gene data show CDR1 as SGDLS and CDR2 as YYNGEE. The CDR3 is 16 amino acids. V lost 2 bases and J lost 2, with 15 bases in between. The CDR3 DNA reads TGTGCCAGCAGCGTTTTAGGGGTCAGTCCCACAGATACGCAGTATTTT. The encoded protein is CASSVLGVSPTDTQYF.

CDR3 sequence reads: CASSGQTENTEAFF. Here the CDR3 DNA reads TGTGCCAGCAGCGGACAGACAGAGAACACTGAAGCTTTCTTT. V usage is TRBV4-2 and J usage is TRBJ1-1; D may be TRBD1 (6 bases). Germline-derived CDR1 and CDR2 are LGHNA and YNFKEQ. This CDR3 comprises 14 residues. Between the trimmed V and J ends, which lost 5 bases and 1 base, there was a span of 11 bases.

V and J are TRBV19 and TRBJ1-5; 9 bases map to TRBD1. Germline V gives CDR1 LNHDA, CDR2 SQIVND (reference sequence). CDR3 length: 16 residues. After removal of 5 bases from V and 3 bases from J, the junction contained 8 bases not matched to a gene. The CDR3 DNA reads as TGTGCCAGTAGTTCCGGGACAGGGATCCCCAATCAGCCCCAGCATTTT. Translation: CASSSGTGIPNQPQHF. Variable domain in full (rest from reference TRBV19 and TRBJ1-5): DGGITQSPKYLFRKEGQNVTLSCEQNLNHDAMYWYRQDPGQGLRLIYYSQIVNDFQKGDIAEGYSVSREKKESFPLTVTSAQKNPTAFYLCASSSGTGIPNQPQHFGDGTRLSIL.

The rearrangement links TRBV6-2 or TRBV6-3 to TRBJ1-2, with a possible D match to TRBD1 (5 bases). CDR1 and CDR2 (germline): MNHEY, SVGEGT. V lost 6 bases to trimming and J lost 2 bases, with 7 bases between them. This CDR3 contains 12 residues. Here the CDR3 reads CASSRQNYGYTF. In DNA, the CDR3 is TGTGCCAGCAGCCGACAGAACTATGGCTACACCTTC.

The rearrangement joins TRBV7-9 to TRBJ1-1; D perhaps matches TRBD1 (5 bases). The V and J ends lost 8 bases and 4 bases respectively, with 14 bases between them. In germline, CDR1 is SEHNR, CDR2 FQNEAQ (reference sequence). The CDR3 is 13 amino acids. The CDR3 region has the DNA TGTGCCAGCGGCAGGGAATCTAGCACTGAAGCTTTCTTT. It yields the protein CASGRESSTEAFF.

The V and J genes are TRBV15 and TRBJ1-5; TRBD1 agrees at 8 bases. J gave up 7 bases and V 1 base, and 9 bases lay outside the gene matches. This CDR3 has 16 amino acids. Per the germline V gene, CDR1 is LNHNV and CDR2 is YYDKDF (reference sequence). The CDR3 region has the DNA TGTGCCACCAGCAGAGTAGGAGGACAGGGATGGCAGCCCCAGCATTTT. Its protein is CATSRVGGQGWQPQHF.

On this clone itself: Other DNA sequences of this sample code for an identical CDR3. V usage is TRBV28 and J usage is TRBJ2-5; the match to TRBD1 covers 8 bases. There are 17 residues in the CDR3. V trimming: 8 bases; J trimming: 5 bases; junction bases outside the gene matches: 19. Germline values: CDR1 MDHEN, CDR2 SYDVKM. Here the CDR3 DNA reads TGTGCCAGCGCTAAACTACGGGCAGGGGGCCTGAAGGAGACCCAGTACTTC. This encodes CASAKLRAGGLKETQYF. The variable domain in full, completed from reference TRBV28 and TRBJ2-5, reads DVKVTQSSRYLVKRTGEKVFLECVQDMDHENMFWYRQDPGLGLRLIYFSYDVKMKEKGDIPEGYSVSREKKERFSLILESASTNQTSMYLCASAKLRAGGLKETQYFGPGTRLLVL.

The V call is TRBV10-3, the J call TRBJ1-2, with a possible D match to TRBD1 (5 bases). V gave up 8 bases and J gave up 8 bases, with 21 bases separating them. The germline V gene encodes CDR1 ENHRY and CDR2 SYGVKD. The CDR3 is 14 residues long. CDR3 coding DNA: TGTGCCATCGGGGGAGTGGGGACTTTGCGGGGCTACACCTTC. Its protein is CAIGGVGTLRGYTF.

The chain has TRBV5-1 and TRBJ1-2, with D perhaps TRBD1 (5 bases). The CDR3 has 14 residues. V was trimmed by 4 bases and J by 6 bases, leaving 16 bases between them. The V gene's germline CDR1 is SGHRS and CDR2 YFSETQ. CDR3 sequence (DNA): TGCGCCAGCAGCCGTACGTGGGGGAGGGATGGCTACACCTTC. Translation gives CASSRTWGRDGYTF.

This clone has a single count. The chain is built from TRBV4-1 and TRBJ1-5; no clear D gene. CDR1 is MGHRA, CDR2 YSYEKL, per germline. The CDR3 sequence is 15 residues long. V was pared by 1 base and J by 4 bases, with 11 bases between. CDR3 DNA sequence: TGCGCCAGCAGCCAAGGGGGAGGGCGAAATCAGCCCCAGCATTTT. Translating gives CASSQGGGRNQPQHF.

This chain uses TRBV7-6 with TRBJ1-2; unclear D gene. CDR1 SGHVS and CDR2 FNYEAQ come from the germline V gene. This CDR3 spans 13 amino acids. Trimming removed 5 bases at V and 0 bases at J, with 7 bases between. CDR3 in DNA: TGTGCCAGCAGCCCTATTGCTAACTATGGCTACACCTTC. This codes for CASSPIANYGYTF.

The rearrangement links TRBV7-9 to TRBJ1-2, with TRBD1 identical over 9 bases. Losses at the gene ends were 5 bases for V and 2 bases for J; bases not matched to a gene: 9. Germline V gene sequence: CDR1 SEHNR, CDR2 FQNEAQ (reference sequence). The CDR3 loop spans 16 amino acids. CDR3 region: CASSTSSGTGNYGYTF. CDR3 bases: TGTGCCAGCAGCACCTCCTCCGGGACAGGGAACTATGGCTACACCTTC.

The V and J genes are TRBV5-1 and TRBJ1-2; D is unclear. V was pared by 4 bases and J by 5 bases, with 21 bases between. The CDR3 extends over 16 amino acids. Germline loops: CDR1 SGHRS, CDR2 YFSETQ. The chain's CDR3 is CASSPDNPVNIYGYTF. The CDR3 DNA reads as TGCGCCAGCAGCCCCGATAATCCAGTGAATATATATGGCTACACCTTC.

The genes are TRBV4-1 and TRBJ1-2; TRBD1 is a possible D gene (5 bases). The germline gives CDR1 MGHRA, CDR2 YSYEKL. Trimming removed 1 base at V and 3 bases at J, with 12 bases between. This CDR3 contains 15 residues. In nucleotides, the CDR3 is TGCGCCAGCAGCCAAGTCAGGGATTGGGACTATGGCTACACCTTC. Its translation is CASSQVRDWDYGYTF.

The V call is TRBV9, the J call TRBJ1-5; D unclear. V was pared by 5 bases and J by 4 bases, with 16 bases between. This CDR3 has 15 amino acids. Germline CDR1 reads SGDLS; CDR2 reads YYNGEE. CDR3 loop: CASSRQAFGNQPQHF. The CDR3 nucleotides are TGTGCCAGCAGTAGGCAGGCGTTTGGAAATCAGCCCCAGCATTTT.

The J gene is TRBJ2-3, the V gene TRBV18, with 12 positions matching TRBD2. Per germline, CDR1 KGHSH and CDR2 LQKENI. The CDR3 covers 19 residues. After removal of 3 bases from V and 1 base from J, the junction contained 11 bases not matched to a gene. CDR3 sequence (DNA): TGTGCCAGCTCACCCACTAGCGGGGGGTTTTATATTGGCACAGATACGCAGTATTTT. Translated: CASSPTSGGFYIGTDTQYF.

The chain recombines TRBV3-1 (or the pseudogene TRBV3-2) with TRBJ1-1; TRBD1 might be the D (5 bases). Trimming left V 4 bases short and J 0 bases short, with 15 bases between. The CDR3 length is 16 residues. Germline CDR1 LGHDT, CDR2 YNNKEL (reference sequence). In DNA, the CDR3 is TGTGCCAGCAGCCCCTCCGGGACTCACTTGAACACTGAAGCTTTCTTT. Translating gives CASSPSGTHLNTEAFF.

The chain couples TRBV6-1 to TRBJ1-5; 7 bases align to TRBD1. Germline assignment: CDR1 MNHNS and CDR2 SASEGT. J was trimmed by 1 base and V by 2 bases; bases with no gene match: 8. This CDR3 spans 17 amino acids. The CDR3 nucleotides are TGTGCCAGCAGTGAATTGGGCAGGGGGGTAAGCAATCAGCCCCAGCATTTT. Its protein is CASSELGRGVSNQPQHF.

Only one count was recorded for this clone. The chain joins TRBV30 to TRBJ1-4; a possible D gene is TRBD1 (5 bases). Deletions cut 2 bases from V and 3 bases from J, with 16 bases between. This CDR3 spans 16 amino acids. CDR1 and CDR2 (germline): GTSNPN, SVGIG (reference sequence). CDR3 nucleotide sequence: TGTGCCTGGAGTCGTCAGGGTACGCCCGCTAATGAAAAACTGTTTTTT. Protein sequence: CAWSRQGTPANEKLFF.

The chain is built from TRBV30 and TRBJ2-5, with D perhaps matching TRBD2 (5 bases). This CDR3 has 11 amino acids. Trimming left V 0 bases short and J 10 bases short, with 9 bases between. Germline V lookup: CDR1 GTSNPN, CDR2 SVGIG (reference sequence). The CDR3 DNA reads TGTGCCTGGAGTGTTTCGGGAATCCAGTACTTC. This sequence encodes CAWSVSGIQYF.

J is TRBJ1-2 and V is TRBV3-1 (or the pseudogene TRBV3-2); D is unclear. V lost 6 bases to trimming and J lost 6 bases, with 11 bases between them. Germline loops: CDR1 LGHDT, CDR2 YNNKEL (reference sequence). The CDR3 consists of 12 residues. The CDR3 DNA follows: TGTGCCAGCAGACTAGGACGGAATGGCTACACCTTC. It is translated as CASRLGRNGYTF.

The rearrangement links TRBV4-1 to TRBJ2-7; 10 nucleotides agree with TRBD1. CDR3 length: 15 amino acids. Germline V gene sequence: CDR1 MGHRA, CDR2 YSYEKL. The J segment lost 1 base and the V segment lost 1 base, leaving 1 base of the junction unmatched. The DNA for the CDR3 is TGCGCCAGCAGCCAAGCGGGACAGGGGTCCTACGAGCAGTACTTC. The encoded protein is CASSQAGQGSYEQYF.

The chain has TRBV10-1 and TRBJ1-1; D ambiguous. Per the germline V gene, CDR1 is WNHNN and CDR2 is SYGVQD (reference sequence). The CDR3 is 15 amino acids. V was shortened by 6 bases and J by 2 bases, with 16 bases between the two germline ends. The CDR3 is CASSPFSLKNTEAFF. The CDR3 nucleotides read TGCGCCAGCAGCCCCTTTTCACTTAAAAACACTGAAGCTTTCTTT.

The rearrangement links TRBV5-6 to TRBJ2-5, with TRBD1 matching 9 bases. Germline CDR1 and CDR2: SGHDT and YYEEEE. The CDR3 is 16 residues long. The ends lost 4 bases at V and 5 bases at J; junction bases unmatched: 12. The CDR3 protein is CASSRPGQGILETQYF. Written as DNA, the CDR3 is TGTGCCAGCAGCCGACCGGGACAGGGTATCCTCGAGACCCAGTACTTC.